The source of this T cell receptor beta chain is a study of blood T cells in healthy people across ages. With a J-beta primer mix and a sample-barcoded 5' primer, a second PCR ran 7 to 11 cycles. Carrying 12 random nucleotides, a template-switch adaptor labeled each individual cDNA molecule. Via MiXCR, TCRdb re-called the 5' RACE reads, giving one row per CDR3 protein. The table records around 870,000 distinct CDR3 sequences, more than 25% of them present only once. Remarks on this clonotype: Its antigen is as yet unknown. This may arise from a read error, as a much more abundant clone is one base away.

Findings and limits, study-wide: Long-lived donors carried more naive CD4+ cells and greater diversity than aged donors.

Sequenced sample: blood. This TCR was sampled from a woman at least 80 years old in good health.

CDR3 DNA: TGTGCCAGCAGCTTAGATCGTAATAGCTTCAATGAGCAGTACTTC. It encodes CASSLDRNSFNEQYF. This chain connects TRBV11-2 to TRBJ2-5; D is unresolved. The CDR3 sequence is 15 residues long. Germline V gene lookup returns CDR1 SGHAT and CDR2 FQNNGV. V lost 0 bases, J lost 11 bases, and 19 bases lay in between.